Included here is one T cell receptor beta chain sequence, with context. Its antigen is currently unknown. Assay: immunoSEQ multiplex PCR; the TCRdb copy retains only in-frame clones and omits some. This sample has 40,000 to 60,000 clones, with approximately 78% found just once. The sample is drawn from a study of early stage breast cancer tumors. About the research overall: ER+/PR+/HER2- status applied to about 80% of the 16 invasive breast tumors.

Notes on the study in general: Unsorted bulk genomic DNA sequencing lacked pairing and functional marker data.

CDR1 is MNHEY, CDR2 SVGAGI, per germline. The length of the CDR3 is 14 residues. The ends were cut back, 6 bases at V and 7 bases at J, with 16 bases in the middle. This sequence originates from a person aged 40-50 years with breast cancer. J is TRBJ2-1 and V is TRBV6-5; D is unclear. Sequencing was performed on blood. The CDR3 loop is CASSSPPLGNEQFF. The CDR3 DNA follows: TGTGCCAGCAGCTCCCCCCCCCTAGGGAATGAGCAGTTCTTC.